This T cell receptor beta chain is from a study of CD8 T cells in ankylosing spondylitis listed by TCRdb under 2017. With regard to the full study: The study profiled T cell receptor beta repertoires in healthy donors and ankylosing spondylitis patients to find disease-linked TCR variants. The full study cohort was made up of 25 to 30 ankylosing spondylitis patients and roughly 100 healthy donors. Peripheral blood was sampled, and synovial fluid was also collected from ankylosing spondylitis patients. What the authors observed across the whole study: Blood from ankylosing spondylitis patients appeared to be characterized by a TCR beta motif composed of under ten highly homologous amino acid variants. The disease-linked clones showed a CD8+ phenotype and occurred at relatively low frequencies in peripheral blood. Significant enrichment of the disease-linked clones was reported in matched synovial fluid samples from ankylosing spondylitis patients. Some TCR beta motif variants had previously been reported in synovial fluid and blood of reactive arthritis patients, which suggested common disease-initiation mechanisms.

Turning to this clonotype: Its target antigen remains unknown. No qualities accompany the bases; no much larger clone lies one base away.

Sequencing was carried out with an Illumina HiSeq 2500. TCR beta libraries were prepared by quantitative 5'-RACE with molecular barcodes. The study's processing was this. A new computational method based on a probabilistic model of VDJ rearrangement was used to identify disease-linked TCR variants. In TCRdb, the public reads were trimmed at Q25 with fastp and aligned with MiXCR, with productive beta chains retained. Every distinct CDR3 protein forms one entry, paired with its most common genes and DNA. TCRdb, not the original authors, processed these V and J calls. The sample has some 240,000 distinct CDR3 sequences on record, 20% to 30% of them singletons. The ten largest make up around 0.64% of the sample. Looking up the germline V gene yields CDR1 MGHDK and CDR2 SYGVNS. V and J are truncated by 5 bases and 3 bases respectively, leaving an intervening sequence of 23 bases. Counted from cysteine to phenylalanine, this CDR3 has 17 amino acids. The entry retains the CDR3 DNA only, 51 bases that are in frame from base 1.

The chain uses TRBV25-1 and TRBJ2-7; D gene: possibly TRBD2, on 6 matching bases. Sequenced: blood, either unsorted or a sorted T cell fraction (not recorded which). The TCR originated in a male donor with ankylosing spondylitis or in good health (not recorded which). The bases read TGTGCCAGCAGTCCCCGGCTAGCGACTAGTGATGTCTACGAGCAGTACTTC. It translates to CASSPRLATSDVYEQYF.